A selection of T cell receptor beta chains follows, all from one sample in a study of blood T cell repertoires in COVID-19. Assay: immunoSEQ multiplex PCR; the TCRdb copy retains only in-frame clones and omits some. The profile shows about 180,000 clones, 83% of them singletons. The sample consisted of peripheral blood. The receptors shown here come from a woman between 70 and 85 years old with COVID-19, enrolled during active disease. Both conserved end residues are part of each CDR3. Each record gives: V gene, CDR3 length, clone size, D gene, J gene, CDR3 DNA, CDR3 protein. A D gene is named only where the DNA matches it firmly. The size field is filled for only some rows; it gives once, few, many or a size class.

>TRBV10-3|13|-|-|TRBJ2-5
TGTGCCATCAGAACGACAGCCCAAGAGACCCAGTACTTC
CAIRTTAQETQYF
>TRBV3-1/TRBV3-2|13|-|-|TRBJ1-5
TGTGCCAGCAGCCCAGGTTGGGCTCAGCCCCAGCATTTT
CASSPGWAQPQHF
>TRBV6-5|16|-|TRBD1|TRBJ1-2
TGTGCCAGCAGTTACCCCCAGGACAGGGGGCGGGGTGGCTACACCTTC
CASSYPQDRGRGGYTF
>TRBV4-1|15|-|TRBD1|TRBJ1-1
TGCGCCAGCAGCCAAGGGATGACAGGGCACACTGAAGCTTTCTTT
CASSQGMTGHTEAFF
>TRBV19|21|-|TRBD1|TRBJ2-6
TGTGCCAGTAGTAAGTTTCGTATGACAGGGGGCCCCTCTCTGGGGGCCAACGTCCTGACTTTC
CASSKFRMTGGPSLGANVLTF
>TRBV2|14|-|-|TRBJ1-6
TGTGCCAGCAGTGGACGCGGGCTCGATTCACCCCTCCACTTT
CASSGRGLDSPLHF
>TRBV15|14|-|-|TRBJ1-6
TGTGCCACCAGCAGAGTGGGGGCACCCTTCCCCCTCCACTTT
CATSRVGAPFPLHF
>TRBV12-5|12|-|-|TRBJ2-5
TGTGCTAGTGGTTTGACTGGAGAGACCCAGTACTTC
CASGLTGETQYF
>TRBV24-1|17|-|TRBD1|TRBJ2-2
TGTGCCACCAGTGATCCCGGGGACAGGGGACGCACCGGGGAGCTGTTTTTT
CATSDPGDRGRTGELFF
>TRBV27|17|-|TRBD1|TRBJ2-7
TGTGCCAGCAGTTTACTCGTATCGGACAGGGGGGGCCTGAAGCAGTACTTC
CASSLLVSDRGGLKQYF
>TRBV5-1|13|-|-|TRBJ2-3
TGCGCCAGCAGCTCGGTCCCCCGAGATACGCAGTATTTT
CASSSVPRDTQYF
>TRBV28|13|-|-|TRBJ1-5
TGTGCCAGCCGAGGGCATGGCAATCAGCCCCAGCATTTT
CASRGHGNQPQHF
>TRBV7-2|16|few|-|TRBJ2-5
TGTGCCAGCAGCTTAGGAGGGAGCTCGTACCAAGAGACCCAGTACTTC
CASSLGGSSYQETQYF
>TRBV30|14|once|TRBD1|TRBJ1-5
TGTGCCTGGAGTTCGGGACAGGGCAATCAGCCCCAGCATTTT
CAWSSGQGNQPQHF
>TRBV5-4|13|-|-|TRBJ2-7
TGTGCCACCAGGACGGGAAGCTCCTACGAGCAGTACTTC
CATRTGSSYEQYF
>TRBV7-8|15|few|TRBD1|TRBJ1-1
TGTGCCAGCAGCCCAATGGGACAGGCTCACACTGAAGCTTTCTTT
CASSPMGQAHTEAFF
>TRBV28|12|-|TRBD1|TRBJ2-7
TGTGCCAGCAGATCGACAGGGAATCGGCAGTACTTC
CASRSTGNRQYF
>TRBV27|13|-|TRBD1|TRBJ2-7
TGTGCCAGCAGTCGGGACAGAACCTACGAGCAGTACTTC
CASSRDRTYEQYF
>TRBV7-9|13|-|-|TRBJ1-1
TGTGCCAGCACACGCACATCGAACACTGAAGCTTTCTTT
CASTRTSNTEAFF
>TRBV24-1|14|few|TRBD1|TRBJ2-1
TGTGCCACCAGTGCCGAGGACAGGGTCAATGAGCAGTTCTTC
CATSAEDRVNEQFF
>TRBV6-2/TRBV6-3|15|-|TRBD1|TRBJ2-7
TGTGCCAGCAGTGCTCCGGGACAGGGCTCCTACGAGCAGTACTTC
CASSAPGQGSYEQYF
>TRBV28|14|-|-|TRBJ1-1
TGTGCCAGCAGTTTCGAACAGAGGAACACTGAAGCTTTCTTT
CASSFEQRNTEAFF
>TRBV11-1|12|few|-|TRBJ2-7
TGTGCCAGCAGCTTAGAGGGGCAGGGTAAGCACTTC
CASSLEGQGKHF
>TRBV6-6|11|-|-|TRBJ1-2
TGTGCCAGCACTCTTCTCGGGGGCTACACCTTC
CASTLLGGYTF
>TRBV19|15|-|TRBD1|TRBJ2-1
TGTGCCAGTAGTATAGGTCGGGACAGGGGATATGAGCAGTTCTTC
CASSIGRDRGYEQFF
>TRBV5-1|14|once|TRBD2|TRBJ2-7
TGCGCCAGCAGCTTGGCCGCGGGAGCGTGGGAGCAGTACTTC
CASSLAAGAWEQYF
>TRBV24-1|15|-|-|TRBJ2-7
TGTGCCACCAGTGATACCGGGACTCACGCCTACGAGCAGTACTTC
CATSDTGTHAYEQYF
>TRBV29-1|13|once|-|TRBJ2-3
TGCAGCGTTGGGGGGGTCGTTAGGGATACGCAGTATTTT
CSVGGVVRDTQYF
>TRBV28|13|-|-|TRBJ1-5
TGTGCCAGCAGTGGTCAGGGAAATCAGCCCCAGCATTTT
CASSGQGNQPQHF
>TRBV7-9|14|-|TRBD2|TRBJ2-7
TGTGCCAGCAGCTTAGCTGGGACTAAAAACGAGCAGTACTTC
CASSLAGTKNEQYF
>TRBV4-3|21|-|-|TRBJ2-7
TGCGCCAGCAGCCAAGATCCCCCGCTGGGGGGTACCCTGAAAACTTCCTACGAGCAGTACTTC
CASSQDPPLGGTLKTSYEQYF
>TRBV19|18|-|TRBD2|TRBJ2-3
TGTGCCAGTAGTGTTAGCGGGAGGGTCGTATCTAGCACAGATACGCAGTATTTT
CASSVSGRVVSSTDTQYF
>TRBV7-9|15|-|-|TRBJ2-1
TGTGCCAGCAGCTTAATGCGAGTGGAGTCCAATGAGCAGTTCTTC
CASSLMRVESNEQFF
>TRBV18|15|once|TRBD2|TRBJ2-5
TGTGCCAGCTCACCGCTAGCGGGGGGACAAGAGACCCAGTACTTC
CASSPLAGGQETQYF
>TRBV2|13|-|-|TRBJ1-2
TGTGCCAGCAGTGAAACGGGGGGCTATGGCTACACCTTC
CASSETGGYGYTF
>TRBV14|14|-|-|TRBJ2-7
TGTGCCAGCAGCCCAACTTTGCCTGGCTACGAGCAGTACTTC
CASSPTLPGYEQYF
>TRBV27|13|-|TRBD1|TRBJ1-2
TGTGCCAGCAGTCGGGACAGGGAAAGGGGCTACACCTTC
CASSRDRERGYTF
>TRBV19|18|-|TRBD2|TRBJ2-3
TGTGCCAGTAGTATGGGGGGACTAGCGGGAGGACGTGCAGATACGCAGTATTTT
CASSMGGLAGGRADTQYF
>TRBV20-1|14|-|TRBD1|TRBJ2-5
TGCAGTGCTAGTAATAGCAGGGGGAGAGAGACCCAGTACTTC
CSASNSRGRETQYF
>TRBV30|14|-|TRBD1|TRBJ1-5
TGTGCCTGGAGCGGACAGGGGAGAACGGAGCCCCAGCATTTT
CAWSGQGRTEPQHF
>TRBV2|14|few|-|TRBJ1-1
TGTGCCAGCAGCCTACAGGGAATGAACACTGAAGCTTTCTTT
CASSLQGMNTEAFF
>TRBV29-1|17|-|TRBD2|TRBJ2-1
TGCAGCGCTGCCGGGACTAGCGGGAGTAACGCATACAATGAGCAGTTCTTC
CSAAGTSGSNAYNEQFF